Listed below are T cell receptor beta chains from one sample, sequenced in a study of blood T cell repertoires in COVID-19. Profiling relied on immunoSEQ multiplex PCR, and the TCRdb table lists in-frame clones only, not all of them. The profile shows some 230,000 clones, around 86% of them singletons. Material for sequencing was peripheral blood. The source of these receptors is a man under 40 who had recovered from COVID-19. Each CDR3 is given with its conserved first and last residue. A D gene is named only where the DNA matches it firmly. Size is omitted from some rows. Given values are once, few, many or a class for expanded clones.

d_call,clone_size,j_call,v_call,cdr3_aa,cdr3_nt
TRBD1,-,TRBJ1-1,TRBV6-5,CASSWTGRNTEAFF,TGTGCCAGCAGTTGGACAGGCCGGAACACTGAAGCTTTCTTT
-,-,TRBJ2-2,TRBV2,CASSEQGTGELFF,TGTGCCAGCAGCGAACAGGGAACCGGGGAGCTGTTTTTT
TRBD2,-,TRBJ2-1,TRBV7-8,CASSLRGGSSYNEQFF,TGTGCCAGCAGCTTGCGCGGGGGGAGCTCCTACAATGAGCAGTTCTTC
TRBD1,-,TRBJ1-6,TRBV3-1/TRBV3-2,CASSQKGTGGVSPLHF,TGTGCCAGCAGCCAAAAGGGGACAGGGGGAGTGTCACCCCTCCACTTT
-,-,TRBJ2-7,TRBV11-2,CASSAGLHYEQYF,TGTGCCAGCAGCGCGGGACTTCACTACGAGCAGTACTTC
TRBD1,-,TRBJ1-6,TRBV3-1/TRBV3-2,CASSPLGTADNSPLHF,TGTGCCAGCAGCCCCCTGGGGACAGCGGATAATTCACCCCTCCACTTT
-,-,TRBJ1-3,TRBV5-5,CASSLAMQGNTIYF,TGTGCCAGCAGCTTGGCCATGCAGGGAAACACCATATATTTT
-,-,TRBJ2-7,TRBV11-2,CASSSPSSYEQYF,TGTGCCAGCAGCTCCCCATCTAGCTACGAGCAGTACTTC
-,-,TRBJ2-6,TRBV4-1,CASSLGALLAGANVLTF,TGCGCCAGCAGCCTGGGGGCGTTGCTTGCCGGGGCCAACGTCCTGACTTTC
TRBD1,-,TRBJ2-2,TRBV7-9,CASGGQLSGELFF,TGTGCCAGCGGGGGACAGCTCTCCGGGGAGCTGTTTTTT
-,-,TRBJ1-2,TRBV19,CASSISGPYGYTF,TGTGCCAGTAGTATATCAGGGCCCTATGGCTACACCTTC
-,-,TRBJ2-7,TRBV7-2,CASSLVGGPQGGYGEQYF,TGTGCCAGCAGCTTAGTTGGGGGCCCACAGGGGGGGTACGGCGAGCAGTACTTC
-,-,TRBJ2-3,TRBV14,CASSQRRGLSVETDTQYF,TGTGCCAGCAGCCAAAGGCGAGGTTTGTCAGTCGAAACAGATACGCAGTATTTT
-,once,TRBJ1-1,TRBV9,CASSVAPVADTEAFF,TGTGCCAGCAGCGTAGCCCCCGTTGCGGACACTGAAGCTTTCTTT
-,few,TRBJ1-6,TRBV3-1/TRBV3-2,CASSQDLFGGNSPLHF,TGTGCCAGCAGCCAAGATCTTTTTGGGGGGAATTCACCCCTCCACTTT
-,few,TRBJ2-2,TRBV7-9,CASSLEWRQLFF,TGTGCCAGCAGCTTAGAGTGGAGGCAGCTGTTTTTT
-,-,TRBJ1-3,TRBV4-2,CASSQESAREDGAGNTIYF,TGTGCCAGCAGCCAAGAGAGCGCCCGGGAAGATGGGGCTGGAAACACCATATATTTT
TRBD1,once,TRBJ1-2,TRBV3-1/TRBV3-2,CASHRDRGTNLEPYGYTF,TGTGCCAGCCACCGGGACAGGGGTACAAACCTTGAGCCCTATGGCTACACCTTC
-,-,TRBJ2-2,TRBV5-1,CASSIRGTLATGELFF,TGCGCCAGCAGCATAAGAGGGACACTGGCTACCGGGGAGCTGTTTTTT
-,-,TRBJ1-5,TRBV12-3/TRBV12-4,CASSFNQPQHF,TGTGCCAGCAGCTTTAATCAGCCCCAGCATTTT
-,-,TRBJ2-2,TRBV6-5,CASSYRRRAGELFF,TGTGCCAGCAGTTACAGGCGACGGGCCGGGGAGCTGTTTTTT
-,-,TRBJ1-4,TRBV5-1,CASSSFHLTGIATNEKLFF,TGCGCCAGCAGCTCATTCCACCTTACAGGAATCGCAACTAATGAAAAACTGTTTTTT
-,-,TRBJ1-2,TRBV30,CAWRRGGYTF,TGTGCCTGGAGAAGGGGTGGCTACACCTTC
-,-,TRBJ1-1,TRBV19,CASSAPGTEAFF,TGTGCCAGTAGTGCCCCGGGGACTGAAGCTTTCTTT
-,-,TRBJ2-7,TRBV7-9,CASRHPPTGSYEQYF,TGTGCCAGCAGACACCCCCCCACAGGGTCCTACGAGCAGTACTTC
TRBD2,once,TRBJ2-3,TRBV6-2/TRBV6-3,CASSWVAGGNTDTQYF,TGTGCCAGCAGTTGGGTAGCGGGGGGCAACACAGATACGCAGTATTTT
-,-,TRBJ2-7,TRBV7-9,CASSLSTNPIYEQYF,TGTGCCAGCAGCCTTTCGACTAACCCAATTTACGAGCAGTACTTC
-,-,TRBJ1-1,TRBV6-5,CASITVPEAFF,TGTGCCAGCATTACAGTACCTGAAGCTTTCTTT
-,-,TRBJ2-7,TRBV6-2/TRBV6-3,CASSWGRGRYEQYF,TGTGCCAGCAGTTGGGGCAGGGGTCGGTACGAGCAGTACTTC
-,-,TRBJ1-3,TRBV11-2,CASSSSGGNTIYF,TGTGCCAGCAGCTCCTCGGGAGGAAACACCATATATTTT
TRBD1,once,TRBJ2-7,TRBV5-1,CASSFMTGGYEQYF,TGCGCCAGCAGCTTCATGACAGGGGGTTACGAGCAGTACTTC
-,-,TRBJ2-2,TRBV19,CASSMRRAGELFF,TGTGCCAGTAGTATGAGGAGGGCCGGGGAGCTGTTTTTT
-,-,TRBJ1-5,TRBV3-1/TRBV3-2,CASSPSSNQPQHF,TGTGCCAGCAGCCCCAGTAGCAATCAGCCCCAGCATTTT
-,few,TRBJ1-4,TRBV24-1,CATSDLPGYEKLFF,TGTGCCACCAGTGATTTGCCAGGGTACGAAAAACTGTTTTTT
TRBD1,-,TRBJ1-2,TRBV15,CATMPDRGSNGYTF,TGTGCCACCATGCCGGACAGGGGGAGTAACGGCTACACCTTC
-,-,TRBJ2-3,TRBV4-1,CASSQAGLANTDTQYF,TGCGCCAGCAGCCAAGCCGGTCTAGCGAACACAGATACGCAGTATTTT
TRBD1,-,TRBJ1-5,TRBV4-3,CASSPRTGVQPQHF,TGCGCCAGCAGCCCGCGGACAGGGGTTCAGCCCCAGCATTTT
TRBD2,-,TRBJ2-5,TRBV23-1,CASSPASGAGETQYF,TGCGCCAGCAGTCCGGCTAGCGGGGCCGGGGAGACCCAGTACTTC
-,many,TRBJ1-1,TRBV11-2,CASSLHRNTEAFF,TGTGCCAGCAGCTTACACAGGAACACTGAAGCTTTCTTT
TRBD1,-,TRBJ1-2,TRBV11-2,CASSLPRLRDRVYGYTF,TGTGCCAGCAGCTTACCCCGCCTGAGGGACAGGGTGTATGGCTACACCTTC
-,few,TRBJ1-1,TRBV10-1,CASSATLDRYTEAFF,TGCGCCAGCAGTGCCACTTTGGACAGATACACTGAAGCTTTCTTT
-,-,TRBJ1-5,TRBV19,CASRLQGGLQPQHF,TGTGCCAGTAGATTACAAGGCGGCCTCCAGCCCCAGCATTTT
TRBD1,-,TRBJ2-3,TRBV6-5,CASATGGNVDTQYF,TGTGCCAGCGCGACAGGGGGCAATGTGGATACGCAGTATTTT
TRBD1,once,TRBJ1-4,TRBV29-1,CSVSGTGNEKLFF,TGCAGCGTTTCCGGGACAGGGAATGAAAAACTGTTTTTT
-,few,TRBJ1-3,TRBV10-1,CASSDASRSGNTIYF,TGCGCCAGCAGTGATGCTTCTCGTAGTGGAAACACCATATATTTT
-,-,TRBJ1-2,TRBV18,CASSTGEGYGYTF,TGTGCCAGCTCTACCGGGGAGGGTTATGGCTACACCTTC
TRBD2,-,TRBJ2-5,TRBV7-2,CASRGRRGQETQYF,TGTGCCAGCAGGGGGCGGCGGGGGCAAGAGACCCAGTACTTC
TRBD1,-,TRBJ1-4,TRBV2,CASIYDRAHGTNEKLFF,TGTGCCAGCATTTATGACAGGGCTCATGGGACTAATGAAAAACTGTTTTTT
TRBD1,few,TRBJ1-4,TRBV2,CASSRTGRTNEKLFF,TGTGCCAGCAGCAGGACAGGGCGGACTAATGAAAAACTGTTTTTT